The entry below describes one T cell receptor (beta chain). The antigen remains unidentified. J gave up 1 base and V 2 bases, and 4 bases lay outside the gene matches. The V gene's germline CDR1 is KGHSH and CDR2 LQKENI. The CDR3 covers 15 residues. TCRdb's copy holds only in-frame clones and misses some; the assay was immunoSEQ multiplex PCR. The sample holds 60,000 or so clones, 85% to 95% seen once. This sample is part of a study of CD4 T cells in relation to SARS-CoV-2 and coronaviruses. Study information: The restricting HLA molecule for shared crossreactive spike epitopes was mapped. General study results and limits: Monoreactive clones expanded significantly more to SARS-CoV-2 than crossreactive clones did.

Unexposed donor CD4+ T cells date from about 2011-2019, before the COVID-19 pandemic. This clonotype was sampled from a human donor in good health. The sample was naive CD4+ T cells from PBMCs. Subset meaning: naive CD4+ T cells isolated by negative enrichment. J is TRBJ1-1 and V is TRBV18; TRBD1 matches 7 bases. The CDR3 region has the DNA TGTGCCAGCTCACCATCGGGGACAGAGAACACTGAAGCTTTCTTT. Translating gives CASSPSGTENTEAFF.